The present T cell receptor (beta chain) was sequenced within a study of cytomegalovirus exposure and HLA in healthy donors. Study-wide points: Reports showed the classifier diagnosing cytomegalovirus status with high specificity and sensitivity.

For this clone: Its antigen is currently unknown.

CDR1 is SGHDT, CDR2 YYEEEE, per germline. Trimming took 1 base from V and 2 from J; bases not matched to a gene: 7. The CDR3 runs 18 residues. The PCR contained 60 Vbeta and 13 Jbeta primers. Method: immunoSEQ multiplex PCR; TCRdb's copy keeps in-frame clones and lacks some. The sample has about 190,000 clones; 70% to 90% are singletons. The rearrangement uses TRBV5-6 and TRBJ2-3; 13 bases align to TRBD2. The sequence was collected from a young woman in good health and CMV-seropositive. Input material: PBMCs. The CDR3 sequence: CASSLLGGLAGLTDTQYF. The CDR3 nucleotides read TGTGCCAGCAGCTTGTTGGGGGGACTAGCGGGGCTCACAGATACGCAGTATTTT.